The T cell receptor (beta chain) described here comes from a study of CD8 T cells in ankylosing spondylitis (dated by TCRdb to the late 2010s). Concerning the study at large: The study set out to find disease-linked TCR variants by profiling T cell receptor beta repertoires in ankylosing spondylitis patients and healthy donors. The whole study cohort included over a hundred healthy donors and 20 to 30 ankylosing spondylitis patients. Peripheral blood samples were taken, and synovial fluid was additionally collected from ankylosing spondylitis patients. The full study reports these points: A TCR beta motif made up of several highly homologous amino acid variants appeared to be characteristic of blood from ankylosing spondylitis patients. Some TCR beta motif variants had previously been reported in synovial fluid and blood of reactive arthritis patients, which suggested common disease-initiation mechanisms. The disease-linked clones were reported as significantly enriched in matched synovial fluid samples from ankylosing spondylitis patients. A CD8+ phenotype was shown by the disease-linked clones, which were found at relatively low frequencies in peripheral blood.

CDR1 and CDR2 (PRHDT, FYEKMQ) derive from the germline V gene (reference sequence). Deletion took 4 bases off V and 3 bases off J, with a span of 11 bases between the germline ends. Counted from cysteine to phenylalanine, this CDR3 has 14 amino acids. Kept here is only the CDR3 DNA, which spans 42 bases and is read in frame from base 1. This clonotype was counted at least ten times. Its antigen specificity is not known. Base-call qualities are not available, and no considerably larger clone is one nucleotide away. The instrument was an Illumina HiSeq 2500. Quantitative 5'-RACE with molecular barcodes was the method used to prepare the TCR beta libraries. The published analysis was carried out like this. Disease-linked TCR variants were identified with a new computational method built on a probabilistic model of VDJ rearrangement. The public sequencing data were trimmed at Q25 with fastp and processed into clonotypes with MiXCR by TCRdb, which kept only in-frame beta chains. All rows with the same CDR3 protein become a single entry with the most common DNA and genes. The authors' filters were not applied to this entry. Recorded for this sample are around 32,000 distinct CDR3 sequences; 6.5% to 9% of them occurred a single time. Roughly 10% of the sample comes from the top ten.

The source material was blood, either unsorted or a sorted T cell fraction (not recorded which). This sequence originates from a male donor with ankylosing spondylitis or in good health (not recorded which). The receptor chain draws on TRBV13 and TRBJ2-3, with TRBD2 perhaps the D gene, on 6 matching bases. The CDR3 protein: CASSSPGRTDTQYF. The DNA sequence is as follows: TGTGCCAGCAGCTCTCCGGGGAGGACAGATACGCAGTATTTT.